This T cell receptor beta chain came from a study of vaccination effects on CD4 cells after COVID-19. Study-wide points: Among infection- and vaccine-induced clones, marked clonal contraction occurred late after vaccination.

Assay used: immunoSEQ multiplex PCR; TCRdb lists only in-frame clones, some missing. The sample lists approximately 87,000 clones, around 74% seen once, with approximately 1.5% in the top ten. Of note for this clone: The antigen remains unidentified.

Antigen-specific CD4+ T cell clonotypes were called by their expansion after viral peptide-pool culture in ViraFEST. Isolation of CD4+ T cells took place after about ten days of culture. Vaccine recipients lacked prior SARS-CoV-2 infection and had negative nucleocapsid antibodies. On days 3 and 7, fresh IL-2 medium replaced half the medium. The source was CD4+ T cells from PBMCs cultured with HCoV-229E spike peptides, collected before COVID-19 vaccination. The receptor was isolated from a human donor who received a COVID-19 vaccine.

Here the CDR3 reads CASRMTGRKEKLFF. For the CDR3, the DNA is TGTGCCAGCAGGATGACAGGGAGAAAGGAAAAACTGTTTTTT. The chain links TRBV27 to TRBJ1-4; TRBD1 agrees at 7 bases. This CDR3 has 14 amino acids. Germline V lookup: CDR1 MNHEY, CDR2 SMNVEV (reference sequence). J lost 8 bases, V lost 6 bases, and 9 bases had no gene match.